The T cell receptor (beta chain) under discussion was sequenced for a study of T cells in Graves' hyperthyroidism and ophthalmopathy. Study-wide results and limits: Most thyroid-expanded clonotypes above 0.001 were also found in blood. Ophthalmopathy was identified by the model a median around 6.9 months ahead of onset.

Regions amplified from RNA transcripts were the TCR beta CDR3 regions. In the first-round RT-PCR of the TCR CDR3, the HTBI primer set was used. TCRdb re-analysed the multiplex PCR reads in MiXCR, keeping a single row per CDR3 protein. There are 500,000 to 750,000 distinct CDR3 sequences in the sample; 13% to 15% occur only once, and about 7% lies in the top ten. V lost 7 bases to trimming and J lost 2 bases, with 13 bases between them. CDR1 is LGHNT, CDR2 FRNRAP, per germline. This CDR3 contains 14 residues. Uncontrolled infection, other autoimmune disease, pregnancy or lactation excluded patients. PBMCs were obtained from under 13 ml fresh peripheral blood. Notes on this clonotype: Its specificity is not known.

The V call is TRBV12-5, the J call TRBJ2-3; either TRBD1 or TRBD2 may supply D (5 bases each). Sample: blood. The sequence came from a woman aged 18-29 years with Graves' ophthalmopathy. CDR3 region: CASAQGPYTDTQYF. Written as DNA, the CDR3 is TGTGCTAGTGCCCAGGGACCTTACACAGATACGCAGTATTTT. Combining the CDR3 with reference TRBV12-5 and TRBJ2-3 gives the whole variable domain DARVTQTPRHKVTEMGQEVTMRCQPILGHNTVFWYRQTMMQGLELLAYFRNRAPLDDSGMPKDRFSAEMPDATLATLKIQPSEPRDSAVYFCASAQGPYTDTQYFGPGTRLTVL.